The 10 T cell receptor beta chains below all came from one sample that was sequenced in a study of cytomegalovirus exposure and HLA in healthy donors. Researchers ran the PCR with 60 Vbeta and 13 Jbeta primers. TCRdb's copy holds only in-frame clones and misses some; the assay was immunoSEQ multiplex PCR. Altogether about 93,000 clones are present, 70% to 80% being singletons, with the ten largest covering roughly 0.63%. Source material: PBMCs. Receptor source: a man between 25 and 39 years old in good health and CMV-seronegative.

Here the CDR3 reads CASSTLSSGANTGELFF. The CDR3 DNA reads as TGTGCCAGCAGCACCCTTTCTAGCGGGGCCAACACCGGGGAGCTGTTTTTT. The chain carries TRBV7-9 and TRBJ2-2; the match to TRBD2 covers 9 bases. Germline V gives CDR1 SEHNR, CDR2 FQNEAQ (reference sequence). CDR3 length: 17 amino acids. Trimming removed 5 bases from V and 2 bases from J; junction bases left unmatched: 9.

The genes are TRBV7-8 and TRBJ2-1, with a weak D call TRBD2 (6 bases). The CDR3 consists of 16 residues. Germline V gene data show CDR1 as SGHVS and CDR2 as FQNEAQ. V shed 6 bases and J shed 7 bases, with 22 bases lying between them. The CDR3 loop reads CASSSLSGLTGNEQFF. CDR3 coding DNA: TGTGCCAGCAGTTCGCTTAGCGGCCTCACCGGTAATGAGCAGTTCTTC.

This chain uses TRBV9 with TRBJ1-2; TRBD1 agrees at 9 bases. V shed 3 bases and J 8 bases; nucleotides not matched to a gene: 11. From germline, CDR1 is SGDLS and CDR2 YYNGEE. This CDR3 is built from 15 residues. CDR3 DNA sequence: TGTGCCAGCAGCGACCACGGTCGGACAGGGGAAGGCTACACCTTC. Amino acids: CASSDHGRTGEGYTF.

This chain joins TRBV11-3 and TRBJ1-1; D is uncertain. V was clipped by 3 bases and J by 1 base, with 6 bases between them. Germline V gene sequence: CDR1 SGHNT, CDR2 YENEEA. The CDR3 length is 13 residues. This CDR3 is CASSFQENTEAFF. CDR3 sequence (DNA): TGTGCCAGCAGCTTTCAGGAGAACACTGAAGCTTTCTTT.

The chain combines TRBV28 with TRBJ2-1; D might be TRBD1 (5 bases). The length of the CDR3 is 15 residues. Trimming stripped 8 bases from V and 5 bases from J, with 19 bases between. Germline-derived CDR1 and CDR2 are MDHEN and SYDVKM. The CDR3 loop is CASPPSLAGNNEQFF. The CDR3 DNA is TGTGCCAGCCCTCCGAGCTTGGCAGGGAACAATGAGCAGTTCTTC.

The chain employs TRBV5-1 and TRBJ1-1; D unclear. Germline values: CDR1 SGHRS, CDR2 YFSETQ. The CDR3 extends over 14 amino acids. Deletions cut 1 base from V and 2 bases from J, with 9 bases between. DNA for the CDR3: TGCGCCAGCAGCTTGAGACTGACCAACACTGAAGCTTTCTTT. Translation gives CASSLRLTNTEAFF.

For the CDR3, the DNA is TGTGCCAGCAGCTTGGGTCGGACAGGGGACACTGAAGCTTTCTTT. It specifies CASSLGRTGDTEAFF. This chain connects TRBV5-4 to TRBJ1-1, with TRBD1 matching 9 bases. The CDR3 is 15 residues long. With V trimmed by 0 bases and J by 3 bases, 3 bases remained unmatched. Germline lookup yields CDR1 SGHNT and CDR2 YYREEE (reference sequence).

The chain links TRBV2 to TRBJ1-2; 8 bases fit TRBD1. This CDR3 spans 14 amino acids. CDR1 is SNHLY and CDR2 is FYNNEI in the germline V gene. With 5 bases clipped from V and 6 bases from J, the junction kept 8 bases outside the gene matches. CDR3 sequence reads: CASSRTDRDNGYTF. DNA for the CDR3: TGTGCCAGCAGTCGGACGGACAGGGACAATGGCTACACCTTC.

The rearrangement joins TRBV19 to TRBJ1-1; D gene ambiguous. The V end was cut by 7 bases, the J end by 1 base, with 13 bases between. This CDR3 contains 14 residues. Germline V gene sequence: CDR1 LNHDA, CDR2 SQIVND (reference sequence). The CDR3 nucleotides are TGTGCCAGTACCCAACTAAGAGGGAACACTGAAGCTTTCTTT. This gives the protein CASTQLRGNTEAFF.

This chain links TRBV19 with TRBJ1-5; possibly TRBD1 for D (6 bases). V lost 2 bases, J lost 6 bases, and 14 bases lay in between. Germline V CDR1 and CDR2: LNHDA, SQIVND (reference sequence). The CDR3 sequence is 15 residues long. CDR3 DNA sequence: TGTGCCAGTAGTATACCAGGGGCCTGGCGTCAGCCCCAGCATTTT. Translated: CASSIPGAWRQPQHF. Using reference TRBV19 and TRBJ1-5 for the parts outside the CDR3, the full variable domain is DGGITQSPKYLFRKEGQNVTLSCEQNLNHDAMYWYRQDPGQGLRLIYYSQIVNDFQKGDIAEGYSVSREKKESFPLTVTSAQKNPTAFYLCASSIPGAWRQPQHFGDGTRLSIL.